The source of this TCR beta chain is a study of shared clonotypes between healthy human individuals. General study points: The four-donor shared clonotypes exceeded non-shared clonotypes in generation probability, with non-shared ones scoring lower. What naive subsets generally showed was a larger estimated richness than memory subsets showed. Approximately 4.9% of naive CD4 clonotypes were shared across a handful of donors.

Between the trimmed V and J ends, which lost 0 bases and 5 bases, there was a span of 13 bases. This CDR3 region has 15 residues. Germline V gene sequence: CDR1 LGHNA, CDR2 YSLEER. Concerning this clone: Its antigen is not identified.

In the original analysis: From ImmunoSEQ came sequences covering only the junction and carrying no quality scores, so filtering differed. Data came from immunoSEQ multiplex PCR; TCRdb stores just in-frame clones and leaves some out. V and J calls and clone size are those listed in that table; D and trimming were worked out from the DNA. Among around 2.1 million clones listed, about 93% were seen once. Positively selected for CCR7, the CD45RO-negative cells used as naive CD8 cells excluded terminally differentiated effector memory CD45RA+ cells. The genes are TRBV4-3 and TRBJ1-1; D gene unclear. The sequence derives from a man between 18 and 29 years old in good health. Some clones in this sample may be carry-over from other donors' samples. The sequencing sample was made of naive CD8+ T cells from PBMCs. CDR3 in amino acids: CASSQDSRVGTEAFF. The CDR3 DNA reads as TGCGCCAGCAGCCAAGATTCAAGGGTTGGAACTGAAGCTTTCTTT.